The entry that follows covers one TCR beta chain sequence. Its antigen is as yet unknown. Together with a sample-barcoded 5' primer, a J-beta primer mix was included in a second PCR lasting roughly 6 to 12 cycles. A template-switch adaptor that had 12 random nucleotides put a tag on each cDNA molecule. TCRdb reanalysed the 5' RACE reads using MiXCR and keeps one entry per CDR3 protein. Of roughly 1,500,000 distinct CDR3 sequences in the sample, about 35% were seen once. The data were obtained in a study of blood T cells in healthy people across ages. Whole-study findings and limits: Strong correlation existed between TCR beta diversity and naive T cell percentage. Older individuals had lower TCR beta diversity per million T cells (the decline was roughly linear).

The sample consisted of blood. The clonotype originates from a woman between 25 and 40 years old in good health.

Here the CDR3 DNA reads TGTGCCAGCAGTACCATGACAGGGGGCGGGATGAACACTGAAGCTTTCTTT. Its protein product is CASSTMTGGGMNTEAFF. The genes are TRBV6-6 and TRBJ1-1; 10 bases map to TRBD1. The CDR3 totals 17 residues. The germline V gene has CDR1 MNHNY and CDR2 SVGAGI (reference sequence). The V and J ends lost 5 bases and 0 bases, in that order; junction bases with no gene match: 9.